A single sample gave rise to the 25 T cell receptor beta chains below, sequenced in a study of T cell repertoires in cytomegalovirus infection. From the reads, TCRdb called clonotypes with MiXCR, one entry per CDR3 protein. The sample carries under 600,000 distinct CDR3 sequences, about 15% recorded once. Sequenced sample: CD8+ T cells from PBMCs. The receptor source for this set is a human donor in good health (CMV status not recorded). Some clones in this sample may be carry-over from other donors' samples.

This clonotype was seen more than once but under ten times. The DNA for the CDR3 is TGTGCCACCTACCTGGGGGTGGGGAACACTGAAGCTTTCTTT. Translating gives CATYLGVGNTEAFF. The genes are TRBV10-3 and TRBJ1-1; a weak D match, TRBD1 (5 bases). The CDR3 has 14 amino acids. Trimming stripped 10 bases from V and 1 base from J, with 16 bases between. Germline CDR1 and CDR2: ENHRY and SYGVKD.

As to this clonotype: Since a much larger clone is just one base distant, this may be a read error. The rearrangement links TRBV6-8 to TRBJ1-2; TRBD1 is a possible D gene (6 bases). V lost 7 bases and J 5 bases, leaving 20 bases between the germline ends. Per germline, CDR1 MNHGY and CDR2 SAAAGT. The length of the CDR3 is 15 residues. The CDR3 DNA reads TGTGCCAGCACCGCGTTGGGAGGGGGAGGTTATGGCTACACCTTC. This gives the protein CASTALGGGGYGYTF.

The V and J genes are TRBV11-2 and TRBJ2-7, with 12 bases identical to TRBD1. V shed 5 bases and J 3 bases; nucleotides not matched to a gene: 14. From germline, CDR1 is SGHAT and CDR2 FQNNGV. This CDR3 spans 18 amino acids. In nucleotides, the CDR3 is TGTGCCAGCAGCCACAATAGGCCGGGACAGGGGGCGAGCTACGAGCAGTACTTC. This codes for CASSHNRPGQGASYEQYF.

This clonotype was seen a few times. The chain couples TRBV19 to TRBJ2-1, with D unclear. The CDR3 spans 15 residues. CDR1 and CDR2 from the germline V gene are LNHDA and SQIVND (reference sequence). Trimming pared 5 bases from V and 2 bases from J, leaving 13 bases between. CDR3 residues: CASSPYEDPYNEQFF. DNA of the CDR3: TGTGCCAGTAGTCCTTACGAGGATCCCTACAATGAGCAGTTCTTC.

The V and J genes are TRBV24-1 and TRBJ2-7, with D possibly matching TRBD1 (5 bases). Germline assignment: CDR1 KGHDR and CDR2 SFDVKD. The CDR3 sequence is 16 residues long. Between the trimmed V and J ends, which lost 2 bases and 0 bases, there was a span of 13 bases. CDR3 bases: TGTGCCACCAGTGATTCGACGACAGAAAGCTCCTACGAGCAGTACTTC. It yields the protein CATSDSTTESSYEQYF.

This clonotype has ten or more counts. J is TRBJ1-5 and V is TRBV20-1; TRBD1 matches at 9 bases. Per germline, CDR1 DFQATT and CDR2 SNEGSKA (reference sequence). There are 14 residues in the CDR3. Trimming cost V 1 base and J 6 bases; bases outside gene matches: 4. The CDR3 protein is CSARADRGGQPQHF. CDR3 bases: TGCAGTGCTAGAGCGGACAGGGGCGGTCAGCCCCAGCATTTT.

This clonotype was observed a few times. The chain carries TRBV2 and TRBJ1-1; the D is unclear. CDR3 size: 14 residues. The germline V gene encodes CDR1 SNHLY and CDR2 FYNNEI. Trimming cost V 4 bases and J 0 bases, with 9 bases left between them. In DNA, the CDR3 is TGTGCCAGCAGTGTCGGGAACATGAACACTGAAGCTTTCTTT. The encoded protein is CASSVGNMNTEAFF.

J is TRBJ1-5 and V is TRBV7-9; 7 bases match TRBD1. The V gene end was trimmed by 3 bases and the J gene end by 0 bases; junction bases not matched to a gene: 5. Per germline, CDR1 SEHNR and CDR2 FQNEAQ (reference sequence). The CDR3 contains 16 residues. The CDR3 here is CASSFTGVNSNQPQHF. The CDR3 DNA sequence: TGTGCCAGCAGCTTCACAGGGGTTAATAGCAATCAGCCCCAGCATTTT.

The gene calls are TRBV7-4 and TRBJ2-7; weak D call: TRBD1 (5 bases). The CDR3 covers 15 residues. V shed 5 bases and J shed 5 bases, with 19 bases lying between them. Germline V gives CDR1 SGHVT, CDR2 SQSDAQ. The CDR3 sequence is CASSTQTDPNDEQYF. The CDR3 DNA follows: TGTGCCAGCAGCACCCAGACAGATCCGAATGACGAGCAGTACTTC.

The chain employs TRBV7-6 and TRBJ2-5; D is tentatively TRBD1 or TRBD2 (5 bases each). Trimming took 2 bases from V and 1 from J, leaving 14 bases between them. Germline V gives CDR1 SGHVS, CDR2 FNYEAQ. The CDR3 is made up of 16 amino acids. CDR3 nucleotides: TGTGCCAGCAGCTTATGGGCCCTCGGGGCCCAAGAGACCCAGTACTTC. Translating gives CASSLWALGAQETQYF.

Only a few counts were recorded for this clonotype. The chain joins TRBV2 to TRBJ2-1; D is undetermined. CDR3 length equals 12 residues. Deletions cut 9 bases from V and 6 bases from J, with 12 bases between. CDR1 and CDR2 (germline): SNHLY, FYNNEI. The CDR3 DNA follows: TGTGCCAGAAACGGGTTTCGCAATGAGCAGTTCTTC. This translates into CARNGFRNEQFF. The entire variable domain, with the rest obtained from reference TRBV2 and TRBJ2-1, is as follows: EPEVTQTPSHQVTQMGQEVILRCVPISNHLYFYWYRQILGQKVEFLVSFYNNEISEKSEIFDDQFSVERPDGSNFTLKIRSTKLEDSAMYFCARNGFRNEQFFGPGTRLTVL.

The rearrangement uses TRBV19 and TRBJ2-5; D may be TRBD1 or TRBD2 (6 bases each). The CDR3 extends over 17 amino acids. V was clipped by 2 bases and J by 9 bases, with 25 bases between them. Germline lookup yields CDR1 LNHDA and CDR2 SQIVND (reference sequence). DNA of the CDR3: TGTGCCAGTAGTATAACAGGGTCGAGCGGGCCACCGGGGGCCCAGTACTTC. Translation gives CASSITGSSGPPGAQYF.

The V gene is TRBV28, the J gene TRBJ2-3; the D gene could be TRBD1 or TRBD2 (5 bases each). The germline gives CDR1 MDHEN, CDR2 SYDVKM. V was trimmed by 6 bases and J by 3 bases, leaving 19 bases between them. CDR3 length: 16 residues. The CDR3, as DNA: TGTGCCAGCAGGACTGAGGGGATCAGAGGGACAGATACGCAGTATTTT. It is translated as CASRTEGIRGTDTQYF.

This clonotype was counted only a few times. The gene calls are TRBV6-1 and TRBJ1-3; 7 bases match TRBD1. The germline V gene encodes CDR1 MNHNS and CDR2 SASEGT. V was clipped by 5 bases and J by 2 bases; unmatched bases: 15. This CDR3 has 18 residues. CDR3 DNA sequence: TGTGCCAGCAGTCGGCAGGGGGAGAGGGGGCGAGCTGGAAACACCATATATTTT. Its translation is CASSRQGERGRAGNTIYF.

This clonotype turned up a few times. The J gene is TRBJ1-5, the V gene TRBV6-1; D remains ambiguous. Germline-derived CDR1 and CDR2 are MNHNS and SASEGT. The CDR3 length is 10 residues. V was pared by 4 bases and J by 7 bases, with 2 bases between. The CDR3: CASSAQPQHF. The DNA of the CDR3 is TGTGCCAGCAGTGCCCAGCCCCAGCATTTT.

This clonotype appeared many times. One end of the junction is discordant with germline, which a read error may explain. The CDR3 DNA is TGTGCCAGCAGCTTACGTGGCGAGCAGTACTTC. This translates into CASSLRGEQYF. The chain has TRBV5-1 and TRBJ2-7; D gene unclear. There are 11 residues in the CDR3. Germline CDR1 reads SGHRS; CDR2 reads YFSETQ.

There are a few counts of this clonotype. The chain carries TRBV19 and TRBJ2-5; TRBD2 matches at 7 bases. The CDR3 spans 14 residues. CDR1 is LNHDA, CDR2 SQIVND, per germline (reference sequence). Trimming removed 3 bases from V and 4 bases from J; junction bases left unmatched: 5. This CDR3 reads CASSMGGRSETQYF. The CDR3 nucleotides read TGTGCCAGTAGTATGGGGGGGAGGTCAGAGACCCAGTACTTC. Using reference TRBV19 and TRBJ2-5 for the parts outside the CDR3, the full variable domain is DGGITQSPKYLFRKEGQNVTLSCEQNLNHDAMYWYRQDPGQGLRLIYYSQIVNDFQKGDIAEGYSVSREKKESFPLTVTSAQKNPTAFYLCASSMGGRSETQYFGPGTRLLVL.

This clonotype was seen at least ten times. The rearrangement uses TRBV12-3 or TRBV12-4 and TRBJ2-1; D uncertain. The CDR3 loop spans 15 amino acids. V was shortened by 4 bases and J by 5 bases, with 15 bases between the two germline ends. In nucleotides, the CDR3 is TGTGCCAGCAGTTGGGCGGCCTCTCTCGACAATGAGCAGTTCTTC. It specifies CASSWAASLDNEQFF.

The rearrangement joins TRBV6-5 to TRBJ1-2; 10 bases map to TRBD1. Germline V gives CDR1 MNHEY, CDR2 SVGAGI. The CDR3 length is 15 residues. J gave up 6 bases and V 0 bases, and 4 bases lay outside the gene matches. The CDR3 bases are TGTGCCAGCAGTTACTCGAGTGACAGGGGGCATGGCTACACCTTC. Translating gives CASSYSSDRGHGYTF.

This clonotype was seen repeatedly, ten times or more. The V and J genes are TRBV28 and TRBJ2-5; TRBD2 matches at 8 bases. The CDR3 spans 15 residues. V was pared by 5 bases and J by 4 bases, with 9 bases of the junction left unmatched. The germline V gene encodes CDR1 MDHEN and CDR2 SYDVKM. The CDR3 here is CASSTSGRWGETQYF. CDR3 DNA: TGTGCCAGCAGTACGAGCGGGAGATGGGGAGAGACCCAGTACTTC.

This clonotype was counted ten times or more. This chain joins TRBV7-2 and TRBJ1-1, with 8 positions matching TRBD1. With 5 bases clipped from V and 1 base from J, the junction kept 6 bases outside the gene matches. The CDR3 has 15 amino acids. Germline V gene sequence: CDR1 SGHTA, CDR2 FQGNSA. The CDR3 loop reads CASSETGGPNTEAFF. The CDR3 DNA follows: TGTGCCAGCAGCGAAACAGGGGGACCGAACACTGAAGCTTTCTTT. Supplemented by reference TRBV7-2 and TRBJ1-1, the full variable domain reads GAGVSQSPSNKVTEKGKDVELRCDPISGHTALYWYRQSLGQGLEFLIYFQGNSAPDKSGLPSDRFSAERTGGSVSTLTIQRTQQEDSAVYLCASSETGGPNTEAFFGQGTRLTVV.

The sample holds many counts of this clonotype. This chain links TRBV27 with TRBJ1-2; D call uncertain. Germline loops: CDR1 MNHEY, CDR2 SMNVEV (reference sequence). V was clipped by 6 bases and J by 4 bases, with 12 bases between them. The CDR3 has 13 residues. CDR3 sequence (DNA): TGTGCCAGCAGGACGAGTTCAACCTATGGCTACACCTTC. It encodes CASRTSSTYGYTF.

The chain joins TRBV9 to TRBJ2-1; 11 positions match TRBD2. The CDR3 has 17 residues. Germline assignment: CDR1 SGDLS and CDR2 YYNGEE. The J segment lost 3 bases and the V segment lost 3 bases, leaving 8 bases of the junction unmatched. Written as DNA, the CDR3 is TGTGCCAGCAGCGACCCACTAGCGGGAGCAAACTACAATGAGCAGTTCTTC. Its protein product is CASSDPLAGANYNEQFF.

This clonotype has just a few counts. For the CDR3, the DNA is TGTGCCAGCAGCTTGGCCGGGTATCAGTTCTTT. Encoded protein: CASSLAGYQFF. The chain carries TRBV5-6 and TRBJ1-1, with D hard to call. This CDR3 spans 11 amino acids. Germline CDR1 and CDR2: SGHDT and YYEEEE. V was clipped by 0 bases and J by 14 bases, with 11 bases between them. The variable domain in full, completed from reference TRBV5-6 and TRBJ1-1, reads DAGVTQSPTHLIKTRGQQVTLRCSPKSGHDTVSWYQQALGQGPQFIFQYYEEEERQRGNFPDRFSGHQFPNYSSELNVNALLLGDSALYLCASSLAGYQFFGQGTRLTVV.

The CDR3 region is CARSAPVLGQVLYTDTQYF. The CDR3 DNA reads as TGTGCCCGAAGCGCACCCGTCCTGGGGCAGGTCCTATACACAGATACGCAGTATTTT. V is TRBV7-2 and J is TRBJ2-3, with a weak D call TRBD1 (5 bases). The V and J ends lost 11 bases and 2 bases respectively, with 32 bases between them. Germline V gene data show CDR1 as SGHTA and CDR2 as FQGNSA. The CDR3 consists of 19 residues.